This T cell receptor beta chain was observed in a study of cytomegalovirus exposure and HLA in healthy donors. In the PCR, 60 Vbeta and 13 Jbeta primers were used. The table came from immunoSEQ multiplex PCR; TCRdb's copy has only in-frame clones and leaves some out. The repertoire holds around 140,000 clones, with 78% as singletons. Per the germline V gene, CDR1 is SNHLY and CDR2 is FYNNEI. Trimming removed 6 bases from V and 0 bases from J, with 12 bases in between. This CDR3 is built from 15 residues. The TCR was taken from a female donor in good health and CMV-seronegative. The sequenced sample was PBMCs. This chain links TRBV2 with TRBJ1-3, with a tentative D call TRBD1 (5 bases). CDR3 DNA: TGTGCCAGCAGGGCCGACAGAGACTCTGGAAACACCATATATTTT. Translation: CASRADRDSGNTIYF.